What follows are 14 T cell receptor beta chains derived from one specimen sequenced in a study of T cell responses to AZD1222 COVID-19 vaccine. The data were produced by immunoSEQ multiplex PCR, yet TCRdb's version contains in-frame clones alone and is incomplete. The top ten clones hold approximately 7% of a sample with around 130,000 clones, over 90% of them seen once. The sequencing here drew on peripheral blood, taken on day 0 of AZD1222 vaccination. These receptors were obtained from an adult in good health.

The gene calls are TRBV7-6 and TRBJ1-1, with 11 positions matching TRBD1. Germline trimming cut 3 bases from V and 7 bases from J; bases unmatched to any gene: 7. The germline CDR1 and CDR2 sequences are SGHVS and FNYEAQ. This CDR3 has 15 amino acids. The CDR3 DNA sequence: TGTGCCAGCAGCTTGGCCGGACAGGGGGCTAGTGAAGCTTTCTTT. It is translated as CASSLAGQGASEAFF. Full variable domain (remainder filled in from reference TRBV7-6 and TRBJ1-1): GAGVSQSPRYKVTKRGQDVALRCDPISGHVSLYWYRQALGQGPEFLTYFNYEAQQDKSGLPNDRFSAERPEGSISTLTIQRTEQRDSAMYRCASSLAGQGASEAFFGQGTRLTVV.

The J gene is TRBJ1-1, the V gene TRBV6-1; D not resolved. The V and J ends lost 2 bases and 7 bases respectively, with 5 bases between them. CDR1 is MNHNS and CDR2 is SASEGT in the germline V gene. This CDR3 has 11 amino acids. The CDR3 region has the DNA TGTGCCAGCAGTGAATTCGTTGAAGCTTTCTTT. Protein sequence: CASSEFVEAFF.

The chain has TRBV7-8 and TRBJ2-5; D is perhaps TRBD2 (6 bases). Germline CDR1 SGHVS, CDR2 FQNEAQ. This CDR3 spans 16 amino acids. Between the trimmed V and J ends, which lost 1 base and 2 bases, there was a span of 14 bases. CDR3 in amino acids: CASSLGGVSGQETQYF. CDR3 DNA sequence: TGTGCCAGCAGCTTAGGGGGGGTTAGCGGACAAGAGACCCAGTACTTC.

The genes are TRBV7-2 and TRBJ1-4, with TRBD1 matching over 10 bases. The CDR3 totals 15 residues. Germline lookup yields CDR1 SGHTA and CDR2 FQGNSA. V shed 3 bases and J 8 bases; nucleotides not matched to a gene: 6. CDR3 DNA: TGTGCCAGCAGCTTGGACCGGACAGGGGGGGAAAAACTGTTTTTT. Translating gives CASSLDRTGGEKLFF.

The rearrangement uses TRBV19 and TRBJ1-4; TRBD1 matches at 7 bases. The CDR3 runs 15 residues. Germline loops: CDR1 LNHDA, CDR2 SQIVND (reference sequence). Losses at the gene ends were 2 bases for V and 3 bases for J; bases not matched to a gene: 3. The CDR3 coding sequence is TGTGCCAGTAGTATATGGGGACAGTCTAATGAAAAACTGTTTTTT. As protein: CASSIWGQSNEKLFF.

This clone has more than one count but fewer than ten. The chain has TRBV12-3 or TRBV12-4 and TRBJ1-5; D gene unclear. Trimming pared 5 bases from V and 4 bases from J, leaving 6 bases between. The CDR3 is 12 residues long. Written as DNA, the CDR3 is TGTGCCAGCAGTCCTCTGAATCAGCCCCAGCATTTT. This encodes CASSPLNQPQHF.

The rearrangement joins TRBV18 to TRBJ2-5, with TRBD1 identical over 8 bases. Germline V gives CDR1 KGHSH, CDR2 LQKENI. The CDR3 totals 15 residues. Trimming at V came to 3 bases and at J to 7 bases, leaving 10 bases not matched to a gene. The CDR3 is CASSPRQGPRGTQYF. The CDR3 DNA reads TGTGCCAGCTCACCTAGACAGGGGCCTCGGGGGACCCAGTACTTC.

This clone has just one count. The V gene is TRBV28, the J gene TRBJ1-2; D not resolved. The CDR3 has 14 amino acids. The V end lost 2 bases, the J end lost 8 bases, and 15 bases lay between the germline ends. Germline V gene sequence: CDR1 MDHEN, CDR2 SYDVKM. The CDR3 DNA is TGTGCCAGCAGTTTAAGGGTACCCTATGGGGGCTACACCTTC. It encodes CASSLRVPYGGYTF.

V is TRBV24-1 and J is TRBJ2-1; 12 nucleotides match TRBD1. The V gene's germline CDR1 is KGHDR and CDR2 SFDVKD. CDR3 size: 16 residues. The J segment lost 7 bases and the V segment lost 4 bases, leaving 7 bases of the junction unmatched. The CDR3 nucleotides read TGTGCCACCAGTGAATCGGGACAGGGGGCGATAAATGAGCAGTTCTTC. Protein sequence: CATSESGQGAINEQFF.

This chain connects TRBV2 to TRBJ1-4; a weak D match, TRBD1 (5 bases). Germline CDR1 reads SNHLY; CDR2 reads FYNNEI. The V gene lost 6 bases and the J gene lost 5 bases, with 19 bases spanning the gap. The CDR3 has 16 residues. This CDR3 reads CASRAVQGIENEKLFF. The DNA of the CDR3 is TGTGCCAGCAGGGCCGTCCAGGGAATTGAGAATGAAAAACTGTTTTTT.

In this sample, this clone turned up a few times. The chain couples TRBV12-3 or TRBV12-4 to TRBJ2-7, with unresolved D. CDR3 length: 13 amino acids. Deletions cut 6 bases from V and 5 bases from J, with 14 bases between. This chain's CDR3 is CASSPRTANEQYF. Here the CDR3 DNA reads TGTGCCAGCAGCCCTAGAACGGCAAACGAGCAGTACTTC.

The chain is built from TRBV3-1 (or the pseudogene TRBV3-2) and TRBJ2-1; possibly TRBD2 for D (5 bases). The CDR3 covers 15 residues. Deletions cut 0 bases from V and 4 bases from J, with 10 bases between. Looked up from germline, CDR1 is LGHDT and CDR2 is YNNKEL (reference sequence). CDR3 nucleotide sequence: TGTGCCAGCAGCCAAGACCTAGCCTCGTACAATGAGCAGTTCTTC. It codes for CASSQDLASYNEQFF.

The chain combines TRBV20-1 with TRBJ1-1; tentatively, D is TRBD1 (6 bases). This CDR3 has 11 amino acids. The germline V gene has CDR1 DFQATT and CDR2 SNEGSKA (reference sequence). The V gene lost 3 bases and the J gene lost 8 bases, with 10 bases spanning the gap. The CDR3 spells CSASPTGEAFF. The CDR3 DNA reads as TGCAGTGCTAGCCCTACAGGGGAAGCTTTCTTT.

The chain combines TRBV30 with TRBJ1-2; maybe TRBD1 (6 bases). The CDR3 is 12 residues long. Deletions cut 2 bases from V and 7 bases from J, with 11 bases between. CDR1 is GTSNPN and CDR2 is SVGIG in the germline V gene (reference sequence). The CDR3 DNA reads as TGTGCCTGGAGTTCTCAAGGGGGTGGCTACACCTTC. This encodes CAWSSQGGGYTF.